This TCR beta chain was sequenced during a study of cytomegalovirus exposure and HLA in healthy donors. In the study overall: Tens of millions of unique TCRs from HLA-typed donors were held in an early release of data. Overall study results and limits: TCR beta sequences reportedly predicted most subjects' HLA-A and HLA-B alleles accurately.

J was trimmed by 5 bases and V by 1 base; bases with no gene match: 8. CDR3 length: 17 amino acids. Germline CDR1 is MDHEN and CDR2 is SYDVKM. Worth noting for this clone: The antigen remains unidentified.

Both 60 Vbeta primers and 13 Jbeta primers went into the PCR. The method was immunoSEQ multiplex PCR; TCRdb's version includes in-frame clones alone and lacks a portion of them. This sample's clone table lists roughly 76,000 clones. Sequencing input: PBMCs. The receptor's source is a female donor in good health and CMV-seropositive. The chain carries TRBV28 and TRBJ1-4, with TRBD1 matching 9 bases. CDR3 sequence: CASSLSLGGTGNEKLFF. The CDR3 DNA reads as TGTGCCAGCAGTTTATCGTTAGGGGGGACAGGGAATGAAAAACTGTTTTTT.